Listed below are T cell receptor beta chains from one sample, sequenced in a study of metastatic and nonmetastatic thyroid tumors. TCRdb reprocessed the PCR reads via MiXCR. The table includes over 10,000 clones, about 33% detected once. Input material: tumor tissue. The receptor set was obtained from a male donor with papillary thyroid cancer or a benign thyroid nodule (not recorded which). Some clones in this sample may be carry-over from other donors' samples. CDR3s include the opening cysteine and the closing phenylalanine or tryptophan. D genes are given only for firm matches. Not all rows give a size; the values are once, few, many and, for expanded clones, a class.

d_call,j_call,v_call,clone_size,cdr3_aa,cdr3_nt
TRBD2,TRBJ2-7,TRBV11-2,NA,CASKAGVVAGPPSYEQYF,TGTGCCAGCAAAGCCGGGGTGGTAGCGGGTCCCCCTTCCTACGAGCAGTACTTC
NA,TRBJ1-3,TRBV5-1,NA,CASSLGLGPGNTIYF,TGCGCCAGCAGCTTGGGACTGGGGCCTGGAAACACCATATATTTT
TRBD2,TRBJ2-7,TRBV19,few,CASSGLARPRNEQYF,TGTGCCAGCAGTGGACTAGCTAGACCCCGGAACGAGCAGTACTTC
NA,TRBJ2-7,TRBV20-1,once,CSAAPGGGRLYEQYF,TGCAGTGCTGCTCCGGGTGGGGGGCGTCTGTACGAGCAGTACTTC
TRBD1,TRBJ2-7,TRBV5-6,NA,CASILGDRSSYEQYF,TGTGCCAGCATCTTGGGGGACAGGAGCTCCTACGAGCAGTACTTC
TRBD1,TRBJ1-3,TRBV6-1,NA,CASSEEGAGGNTIYF,TGTGCCAGCAGTGAAGAGGGGGCTGGCGGGAACACCATATATTTT
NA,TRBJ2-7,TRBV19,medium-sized,CASSIKGNSEQYF,TGTGCCAGTAGTATTAAAGGGAACAGCGAGCAGTACTTC
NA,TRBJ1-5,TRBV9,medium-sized,CASSLWEGDPQHF,TGTGCCAGCAGCCTGTGGGAGGGGGACCCCCAGCATTTT
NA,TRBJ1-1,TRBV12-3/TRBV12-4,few,CASSKGESSVDTEDFF,TGTGCCAGCAGTAAAGGGGAAAGCTCTGTGGACACTGAAGATTTCTTT
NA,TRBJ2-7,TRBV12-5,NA,CASGLEDISYEQYF,TGTGCTAGTGGTTTGGAGGACATCTCCTACGAGCAGTACTTC
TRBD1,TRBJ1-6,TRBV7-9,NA,CASRATGSNSPLHF,TGTGCCAGCAGGGCGACAGGGAGCAATTCACCCCTCCACTTT
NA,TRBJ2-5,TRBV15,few,CATSRDSFGQETQYF,TGTGCCACCAGCAGAGATTCTTTCGGACAAGAGACCCAGTACTTC
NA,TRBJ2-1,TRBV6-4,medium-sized,CASTEGEGANEQFF,TGTGCCAGCACTGAAGGAGAAGGGGCCAATGAGCAGTTCTTC
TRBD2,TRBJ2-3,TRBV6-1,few,CATKSTRSGRTDTQYF,TGTGCCACCAAAAGTACACGTAGCGGGAGAACAGATACGCAGTATTTT
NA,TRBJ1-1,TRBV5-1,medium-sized,CASSLSGQRNTEAFF,TGCGCCAGCAGCTTGAGCGGACAGAGGAACACTGAAGCTTTCTTT
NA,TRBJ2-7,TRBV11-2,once,CASSFLGGSLDEQYF,TGTGCCAGCAGCTTTCTTGGGGGATCTTTAGACGAGCAGTACTTC
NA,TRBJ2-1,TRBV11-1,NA,CASSHRDPHANEQFF,TGTGCCAGCAGCCACCGGGACCCGCACGCCAATGAGCAGTTCTTC
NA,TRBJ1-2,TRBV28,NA,CASNVSGVYGYTF,TGTGCCAGCAATGTGTCAGGCGTGTACGGCTACACCTTC
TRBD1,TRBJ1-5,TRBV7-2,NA,CASSSRDRNNQPQHF,TGTGCCAGCAGCTCCAGGGACAGGAACAATCAGCCCCAGCATTTT
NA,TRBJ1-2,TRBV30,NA,CASIRGARETNGYTF,TGTGCCTCGATAAGAGGGGCGCGGGAAACGAATGGCTACACCTTC
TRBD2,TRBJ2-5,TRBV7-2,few,CASSDREGGPETQYF,TGTGCCAGCAGCGATCGGGAGGGGGGGCCGGAGACCCAGTACTTC
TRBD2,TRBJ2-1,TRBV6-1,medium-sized,CASRISGMPYNEQFF,TGTGCCAGCAGGATTAGCGGGATGCCCTACAATGAGCAGTTCTTC
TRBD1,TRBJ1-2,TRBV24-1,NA,CATSDLDRDYGYTF,TGTGCCACCAGTGATTTGGACAGGGACTATGGCTACACCTTC
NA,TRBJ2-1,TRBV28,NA,CASNVASPVYNEQFF,TGTGCCAGTAACGTCGCCTCGCCAGTTTACAATGAGCAGTTCTTC
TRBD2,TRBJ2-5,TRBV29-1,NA,CSVEDLAGGPYQETQYF,TGCAGCGTTGAAGATCTAGCGGGGGGTCCGTACCAAGAGACCCAGTACTTC
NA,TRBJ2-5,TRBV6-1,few,CASRSTRGVGETQYF,TGTGCCAGCAGATCAACTAGAGGGGTCGGGGAGACCCAGTACTTC
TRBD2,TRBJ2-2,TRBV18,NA,CASSPPRATSAGELFF,TGTGCCAGCTCACCACCGAGAGCGACTAGCGCCGGGGAGCTGTTTTTT
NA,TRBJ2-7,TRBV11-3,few,CASSLGHPQYDYEQYF,TGTGCCAGCAGCTTAGGCCACCCCCAATACGACTACGAGCAGTACTTC
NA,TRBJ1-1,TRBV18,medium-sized,CASSPIGDTEAFF,TGTGCCAGCTCACCAATAGGGGACACTGAAGCTTTCTTT
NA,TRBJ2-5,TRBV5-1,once,CASSLGTFEETQYF,TGCGCCAGCAGCTTGGGGACTTTCGAAGAGACCCAGTACTTC
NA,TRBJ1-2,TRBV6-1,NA,CASSEGGSNYGYTF,TGTGCCAGCAGTGAAGGGGGGTCTAACTATGGCTACACCTTC
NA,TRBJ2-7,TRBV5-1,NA,CASSLEAALYEQYF,TGCGCCAGCAGCTTGGAAGCAGCCCTCTACGAGCAGTACTTC
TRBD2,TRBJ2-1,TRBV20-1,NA,CSARGLADYNEQFF,TGCAGTGCTAGGGGGCTAGCGGATTACAATGAGCAGTTCTTC
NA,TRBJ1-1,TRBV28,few,CASVHGGHSTEAFF,TGTGCCAGCGTACACGGGGGCCATAGCACTGAAGCTTTCTTT
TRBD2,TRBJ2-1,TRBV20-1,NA,CSARVGLAGLNEQFF,TGCAGTGCTAGAGTAGGGCTAGCGGGTTTAAATGAGCAGTTCTTC
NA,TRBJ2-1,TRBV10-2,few,CASSESGGWAQFF,TGCGCCAGCAGTGAGTCAGGGGGGTGGGCGCAGTTCTTC
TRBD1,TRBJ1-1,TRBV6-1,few,CASSDSTGGRTEAFF,TGTGCCAGCAGTGATTCGACAGGGGGCCGCACTGAAGCTTTCTTT
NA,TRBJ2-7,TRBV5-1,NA,CASSPLDGTPTYEQYF,TGCGCCAGCAGCCCCTTGGACGGGACACCCACCTACGAGCAGTACTTC
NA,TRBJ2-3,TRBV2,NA,CASSEWGEADTQYF,TGTGCCAGCAGTGAGTGGGGGGAGGCAGATACGCAGTATTTT
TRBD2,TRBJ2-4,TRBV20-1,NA,CSARVGLAETIEYF,TGCAGTGCTAGAGTGGGACTAGCGGAAACGATTGAGTACTTC
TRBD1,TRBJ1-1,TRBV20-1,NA,CSAADRGNTEAFF,TGCAGTGCAGCCGACAGGGGGAACACTGAAGCTTTCTTT
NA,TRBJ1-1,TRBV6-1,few,CASSELRGGGTEAFF,TGTGCCAGCAGTGAGTTAAGAGGGGGGGGCACTGAAGCTTTCTTT
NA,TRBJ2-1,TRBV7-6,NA,CASSLSDGGHEQFF,TGTGCCAGCAGCTTATCTGACGGAGGACATGAGCAGTTCTTC
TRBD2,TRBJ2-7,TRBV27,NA,CASSQAEGTSGAPYEQYF,TGTGCCAGCAGTCAGGCCGAGGGGACTAGCGGAGCCCCTTACGAGCAGTACTTC
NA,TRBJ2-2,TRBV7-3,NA,CASSLSGEPTGELFF,TGTGCCAGCAGCTTATCGGGAGAACCCACCGGGGAGCTGTTTTTT
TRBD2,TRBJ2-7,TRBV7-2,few,CASSLGASGTVEQYF,TGTGCCAGCAGCTTAGGGGCTAGCGGGACGGTCGAGCAGTACTTC
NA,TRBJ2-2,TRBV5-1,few,CASSLDGYTGELFF,TGCGCCAGCAGCTTGGACGGATACACCGGGGAGCTGTTTTTT
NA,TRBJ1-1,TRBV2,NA,CASSSSTGPNTEAFF,NA
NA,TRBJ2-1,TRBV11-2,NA,CASSLQGTTYNEQFF,TGTGCCAGCAGCTTGCAGGGGACGACCTACAATGAGCAGTTCTTC
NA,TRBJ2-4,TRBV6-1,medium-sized,CASSLAGAKNIQYF,TGTGCCAGCAGTTTAGCCGGAGCCAAAAACATTCAGTACTTC
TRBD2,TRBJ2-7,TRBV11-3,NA,CASSPGGGTSGYEQYF,TGTGCCAGCAGCCCCGGAGGTGGGACTAGCGGCTACGAGCAGTACTTC
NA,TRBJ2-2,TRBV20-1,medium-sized,CSARSVIGEDTGELFF,TGCAGTGCTAGAAGCGTTATAGGGGAGGACACCGGGGAGCTGTTTTTT
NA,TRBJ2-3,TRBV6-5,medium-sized,CASSYKGHNTDTQYF,TGTGCCAGCAGTTACAAGGGACACAACACAGATACGCAGTATTTT